This T cell receptor beta chain was profiled in a study of blood T cell repertoires in COVID-19. Study details: The samples span acute and convalescent COVID-19 from the United States, Italy and Spain.

Those who participated ranged in age from roughly 18 to 90 years and resided in about two dozen US areas. Assignment of participants to cohorts was predicated upon participant-reported clinical history. This clone was picked up a small number of times. The repertoire was sequenced with immunoSEQ multiplex PCR; TCRdb's copy has only in-frame clones and lacks some. The profile shows roughly 220,000 clones, 75% to 90% of them singletons. The sequence was obtained from a woman between 35 and 50 years old with acute COVID-19. The material sequenced was PBMCs or T cells enriched from blood (not recorded which).

The CDR3 nucleotides read TGTGCCAGTAGTCTCACAACTCAGGGGACCGGGGAGCTGTTTTTT. This codes for CASSLTTQGTGELFF. The V call is TRBV19, the J call TRBJ2-2; the D gene is possibly TRBD1 (6 bases). This CDR3 has 15 residues. The germline V gene has CDR1 LNHDA and CDR2 SQIVND (reference sequence). The ends were cut back, 5 bases at V and 5 bases at J, with 15 bases in the middle.